This entry lists 22 T cell receptor beta chains sequenced from one sample in a study of T cells after yellow fever vaccination. Using its own MiXCR run on the 5' RACE reads, TCRdb lists one record per CDR3 protein. The data contain some 600,000 distinct CDR3 sequences, less than 20% of them seen just once; the ten biggest clones take up around a sixth. Sequencing was performed on PBMCs, taken about 5 days after the first yellow fever vaccination. These receptors were obtained from a man aged 18 to 30 who received the YFV17D yellow fever vaccine.

The rearrangement joins TRBV3-1 to TRBJ2-6, with D unresolved. Trimming shortened V by 1 base and J by 3 bases, and 10 bases separated the two germline ends. CDR1 is LGHDT, CDR2 YNNKEL, per germline (reference sequence). This CDR3 spans 16 amino acids. The CDR3, as DNA: TGTGCCAGCAGCCAAGCCCCATCGGGTGGGGCCAACGTCCTGACTTTC. It specifies CASSQAPSGGANVLTF.

This chain uses TRBV29-1 with TRBJ2-1; unclear D gene. Trimming stripped 6 bases from V and 6 bases from J, with 9 bases between. From germline, CDR1 is SQVTM and CDR2 ANQGSEA. The length of the CDR3 is 11 residues. CDR3 bases: TGCAGCGTAAGGCTTCTCAATGAGCAGTTCTTC. Its protein product is CSVRLLNEQFF.

This clonotype was seen only a few times. The chain has TRBV9 and TRBJ2-1; 10 bases match TRBD2. The CDR3 has 15 amino acids. V was pared by 2 bases and J by 4 bases, with 3 bases of the junction left unmatched. Germline assignment: CDR1 SGDLS and CDR2 YYNGEE. The CDR3 reads CASSVGTSEYNEQFF. The DNA for the CDR3 is TGTGCCAGCAGCGTGGGGACTAGCGAGTACAATGAGCAGTTCTTC.

Ten or more counts support this clonotype. The chain couples TRBV6-1 to TRBJ2-5, with 8 bases lining up with TRBD2. This CDR3 has 15 amino acids. Germline-derived CDR1 and CDR2 are MNHNS and SASEGT. Trimming took 6 bases from V and 0 from J; bases not matched to a gene: 6. CDR3 protein: CASRTSASYQETQYF. Written as DNA, the CDR3 is TGTGCCAGCAGGACTAGCGCCTCGTACCAAGAGACCCAGTACTTC.

On this clonotype itself: This CDR3 fails to terminate in the conserved phenylalanine or tryptophan, so it likely reflects a read error. This chain links TRBV2 with TRBJ2-3; no clear D gene. CDR3 length equals 10 residues. CDR1 and CDR2 (germline): SNHLY, FYNNEI. DNA for the CDR3: TGCACCAGCAGCCAAGATACGCAGTATTTG. It codes for CTSSQDTQYL.

This clonotype has a handful of counts. This chain uses TRBV5-1 with TRBJ1-2, with 8 bases lining up with TRBD1. CDR3 size: 12 residues. Germline assignment: CDR1 SGHRS and CDR2 YFSETQ. J gave up 8 bases and V 3 bases, and 3 bases lay outside the gene matches. The CDR3 reads CASSSTGDGYTF. In nucleotides, the CDR3 is TGCGCCAGCAGCTCGACAGGGGACGGCTACACCTTC. Combining the CDR3 with reference TRBV5-1 and TRBJ1-2 gives the whole variable domain KAGVTQTPRYLIKTRGQQVTLSCSPISGHRSVSWYQQTPGQGLQFLFEYFSETQRNKGNFPGRFSGRQFSNSRSEMNVSTLELGDSALYLCASSSTGDGYTFGSGTRLTVV.

As to this clonotype: The junction departs from the called germline gene at one end, perhaps through a read error. The chain uses TRBV2 and TRBJ1-5; 10 bases align to TRBD1. Germline lookup yields CDR1 SNHLY and CDR2 FYNNEI. The CDR3 has 18 amino acids. CDR3: CAISLGGTGAYSNQPQHF. The CDR3, as DNA: TGTGCCATCAGTTTAGGGGGGACAGGGGCTTATAGCAATCAGCCCCAGCATTTT.

The chain is built from TRBV24-1 and TRBJ1-5, with D possibly TRBD1 on 6 matching bases. The ends were cut back, 4 bases at V and 4 bases at J, with 13 bases in the middle. The germline gives CDR1 KGHDR, CDR2 SFDVKD. The CDR3 runs 15 residues. In DNA, the CDR3 is TGTGCCACCAGTGACGGAGGGACACGGAATCAGCCCCAGCATTTT. Its protein is CATSDGGTRNQPQHF.

The chain uses TRBV27 and TRBJ2-2; D not resolved. CDR3 length: 15 residues. Germline V lookup: CDR1 MNHEY, CDR2 SMNVEV (reference sequence). V shed 4 bases and J shed 2 bases, with 11 bases lying between them. The CDR3 sequence is CASSSDRSNTGELFF. CDR3 DNA sequence: TGTGCCAGCAGTTCGGACCGGAGCAACACCGGGGAGCTGTTTTTT.

DNA of the CDR3: TGTGCCTCGTCGGGGCGGACAGGGACCACCTACGAGCAGTACTTC. Encoded protein: CASSGRTGTTYEQYF. The chain recombines TRBV10-3 with TRBJ2-7, with TRBD1 matching over 8 bases. Germline CDR1 reads ENHRY; CDR2 reads SYGVKD. Losses at the gene ends were 11 bases for V and 2 bases for J; bases not matched to a gene: 14. This CDR3 is 15 amino acids long.

The V gene is TRBV3-1, the J gene TRBJ2-3; D is undetermined. V was clipped by 0 bases and J by 0 bases, with 7 bases between them. Germline V gives CDR1 LGHDT, CDR2 YNNKEL (reference sequence). The CDR3 is 15 amino acids. This chain's CDR3 is CASSQERASTDTQYF. Here the CDR3 DNA reads TGTGCCAGCAGCCAAGAACGTGCTAGCACAGATACGCAGTATTTT.

The V and J genes are TRBV5-1 and TRBJ2-7; TRBD1 matches at 8 bases. CDR3 size: 14 residues. The germline V gene encodes CDR1 SGHRS and CDR2 YFSETQ. The junction had 6 bases not matched to a gene; V was cut back by 4 bases and J by 3 bases. CDR3 nucleotides: TGCGCCAGCAGCACAGGGGGACAATACTACGAGCAGTACTTC. Its protein product is CASSTGGQYYEQYF.

The rearrangement links TRBV18 to TRBJ2-7; 7 bases are a match to TRBD2. V shed 5 bases, J shed 0 bases, and the junction held 10 bases outside the gene matches. Looked up from germline, CDR1 is KGHSH and CDR2 is LQKENI. The CDR3 runs to 16 residues. This chain's CDR3 is CASSAPGAGPSYEQYF. CDR3 DNA: TGTGCCAGCTCAGCCCCAGGAGCGGGGCCCTCCTACGAGCAGTACTTC.

The chain joins TRBV19 to TRBJ1-1; D remains ambiguous. The germline CDR1 and CDR2 sequences are LNHDA and SQIVND (reference sequence). Trimming left V 7 bases short and J 5 bases short, with 14 bases between. CDR3 length: 13 residues. The chain's CDR3 is CASNPGLRTEAFF. CDR3 nucleotides: TGTGCCAGTAACCCAGGTCTGCGGACTGAAGCTTTCTTT.

This clonotype has at least ten counts. V and J are TRBV12-3 or TRBV12-4 and TRBJ2-7, with 8 bases aligning to TRBD2. The CDR3 consists of 14 residues. Germline trimming cut 3 bases from V and 6 bases from J; bases unmatched to any gene: 7. The CDR3 here is CASSFGGLVLEQYF. The CDR3 DNA reads TGTGCCAGCAGTTTCGGGGGACTAGTACTCGAGCAGTACTTC.

This chain links TRBV5-6 with TRBJ1-1, with D possibly matching TRBD1 (5 bases). V shed 0 bases and J shed 7 bases, with 10 bases lying between them. CDR3 length: 13 residues. Germline V lookup: CDR1 SGHDT, CDR2 YYEEEE. The CDR3, as DNA: TGTGCCAGCAGCTTGGGGGGGGACGGTGAAGCTTTCTTT. It specifies CASSLGGDGEAFF.

This clonotype appeared a few times. The rearrangement links TRBV19 to TRBJ2-4, with 8 bases matching TRBD2. This CDR3 region has 17 residues. Germline values: CDR1 LNHDA, CDR2 SQIVND (reference sequence). V lost 3 bases to trimming and J lost 2 bases; unmatched junction nucleotides: 9. The CDR3 sequence is CASSILDGGASKNIQYF. The CDR3 DNA is TGTGCCAGTAGTATCTTGGACGGGGGGGCTTCCAAAAACATTCAGTACTTC.

This chain links TRBV4-3 with TRBJ2-2, with a tentative D call TRBD1 (5 bases). Germline assignment: CDR1 LGHNA and CDR2 YSLEER. The length of the CDR3 is 13 residues. V was trimmed by 0 bases and J by 11 bases, leaving 10 bases between them. The DNA for the CDR3 is TGCGCCAGCAGCCAAGATAAGGGGATTGAGCTGTTTTTT. Translation gives CASSQDKGIELFF.

This clonotype has a handful of counts. The V call is TRBV12-3 or TRBV12-4, the J call TRBJ1-1; no reliable D call. V was cut by 2 bases and J by 7 bases, with 11 bases left in between. This CDR3 comprises 13 residues. The CDR3: CASSLLLVSEAFF. In DNA form, the CDR3 reads TGTGCCAGCAGTTTATTGCTCGTCAGTGAAGCTTTCTTT.

The sample holds a few counts of this clonotype. This chain uses TRBV27 with TRBJ2-7; D is undetermined. Germline assignment: CDR1 MNHEY and CDR2 SMNVEV (reference sequence). The CDR3 has 14 residues. V was cut by 3 bases and J by 2 bases, with 11 bases left in between. CDR3 in amino acids: CASSFAGSTYEQYV. CDR3 sequence (DNA): TGTGCCAGCAGTTTTGCAGGCAGCACCTACGAGCAGTACGTC.

This clonotype occurred a few times. This chain uses TRBV20-1 with TRBJ2-7; 10 nucleotides match TRBD1. The V gene end was trimmed by 1 base and the J gene end by 4 bases; junction bases not matched to a gene: 7. The CDR3 has 15 residues. Germline CDR1 reads DFQATT; CDR2 reads SNEGSKA (reference sequence). The CDR3 here is CSARGWGQGSYEQYF. CDR3 DNA: TGCAGTGCTAGAGGATGGGGACAGGGGAGTTACGAGCAGTACTTC.

This clonotype was seen more than once but under ten times. V is TRBV12-3 or TRBV12-4 and J is TRBJ2-3; 9 nucleotides align to TRBD2. The CDR3 consists of 17 residues. V was clipped by 6 bases and J by 2 bases; unmatched bases: 12. CDR3 amino acids: CASSTTSGGSVTDTQYF. The CDR3 nucleotides are TGTGCCAGCAGCACCACGAGCGGGGGGTCGGTCACAGATACGCAGTATTTT.